The clone carrying this T cell receptor (beta chain) has more than one count but fewer than ten. Antigen unknown. The repertoire was sequenced with immunoSEQ multiplex PCR; TCRdb's copy has only in-frame clones and lacks some. The data contain 4,500 or so clones, approximately 69% of them seen just once; the ten biggest clones take up 12%. The sample originates from a study of high-grade serous ovarian cancer treatment subgroups. Notes on the study in general: Different patients shared almost no repertoire; same-patient tumors shared 0.11 to 0.79. Repertoire analysis covered CDR3 alone, not CDR1 or CDR2.

The tumor samples were collected prior to definitive surgery or chemotherapy. Germline CDR1 and CDR2: LNHDA and SQIVND (reference sequence). The CDR3 consists of 15 residues. V was clipped by 9 bases and J by 4 bases; unmatched bases: 11. The specimen was tumor tissue. The V gene is TRBV19, the J gene TRBJ2-1; 8 positions agree with TRBD1. The clonotype originates from a human donor with high-grade serous ovarian cancer. For the CDR3, the DNA is TGTGCCAGCCGGCCGGGACAGGCCATTTACAATGAGCAGTTCTTC. Its translation: CASRPGQAIYNEQFF. The variable domain in full, completed from reference TRBV19 and TRBJ2-1, reads DGGITQSPKYLFRKEGQNVTLSCEQNLNHDAMYWYRQDPGQGLRLIYYSQIVNDFQKGDIAEGYSVSREKKESFPLTVTSAQKNPTAFYLCASRPGQAIYNEQFFGPGTRLTVL.